Following are 8 T cell receptor beta chains from one sample sequenced in a study of graft-versus-host responses after intestinal transplantation. Sequencing used immunoSEQ multiplex PCR; TCRdb keeps in-frame clones, though not all of them. The sample carries nearly 110,000 clones, roughly 89% recorded once. These TCRs are of unknown antigen specificity. The material sequenced was unstimulated CD4+ T cells sorted from spleen or lymph node cells, taken before transplant. These receptors were obtained from a human donor who was the organ donor for an intestinal transplant.

This rearrangement joins TRBV5-8 to TRBJ2-1; 11 positions agree with TRBD2. The junction had 8 bases not matched to a gene; V was cut back by 6 bases and J by 9 bases. The CDR3 length is 14 residues. CDR1 is SGHTS and CDR2 is YDEGEE in the germline V gene. The CDR3 nucleotides read TGTGCCAGCACCTTAGCGGGAGGGCCGGGTGAGCAGTTCTTC. Translating gives CASTLAGGPGEQFF. The full variable domain, its missing parts supplied by reference TRBV5-8 and TRBJ2-1, is EAGVTQSPTHLIKTRGQQATLRCSPISGHTSVYWYQQALGLGLQFLLWYDEGEERNRGNFPPRFSGRQFPNYSSELNVNALELEDSALYLCASTLAGGPGEQFFGPGTRLTVL.

This rearrangement joins TRBV19 to TRBJ2-5; no clear D gene. This CDR3 comprises 14 residues. V lost 2 bases to trimming and J lost 1 base, with 8 bases between them. Per germline, CDR1 LNHDA and CDR2 SQIVND (reference sequence). CDR3 protein: CASSIKIFQETQYF. The CDR3, as DNA: TGTGCCAGTAGTATAAAGATTTTCCAAGAGACCCAGTACTTC.

This rearrangement joins TRBV7-8 to TRBJ2-1; D may be TRBD1 (6 bases). From germline, CDR1 is SGHVS and CDR2 FQNEAQ. Trimming removed 3 bases from V and 2 bases from J, with 17 bases in between. The CDR3 consists of 17 residues. CDR3 DNA: TGTGCCAGCAGCTTTGGTCTCCGGACAGCCACCTACAATGAGCAGTTCTTC. Amino acid sequence: CASSFGLRTATYNEQFF.

V and J are TRBV28 and TRBJ1-2; 7 positions agree with TRBD1. Germline lookup yields CDR1 MDHEN and CDR2 SYDVKM. The CDR3 is made up of 13 amino acids. The ends lost 5 bases at V and 3 bases at J; junction bases unmatched: 3. CDR3 sequence: CASSPGTDYGYTF. The DNA of the CDR3 is TGTGCCAGCAGTCCCGGGACAGACTATGGCTACACCTTC.

This clone showed up just a few times. The rearrangement joins TRBV19 to TRBJ1-2; weak D call: TRBD1 (5 bases). Germline CDR1 reads LNHDA; CDR2 reads SQIVND (reference sequence). CDR3 length: 14 residues. The V gene lost 6 bases and the J gene lost 7 bases, with 18 bases spanning the gap. The CDR3 spells CASSPIERGIGYTF. CDR3 nucleotide sequence: TGTGCCAGTAGCCCCATTGAAAGGGGTATTGGCTACACCTTC.

The chain uses TRBV14 and TRBJ2-5; weak D call: TRBD2 (5 bases). Germline lookup yields CDR1 SGHDN and CDR2 FVKESK. The CDR3 length is 15 residues. V was trimmed by 4 bases and J by 4 bases, leaving 16 bases between them. The CDR3 is CASSPQLGWGETQYF. CDR3 DNA sequence: TGTGCCAGCAGCCCACAACTAGGGTGGGGAGAGACCCAGTACTTC.

J is TRBJ2-4 and V is TRBV14; possibly TRBD2 for D (6 bases). CDR1 is SGHDN, CDR2 FVKESK, per germline. CDR3 length equals 20 residues. V was shortened by 4 bases and J by 0 bases, with 25 bases between the two germline ends. CDR3 sequence: CASSLDTRDFLSQAKNIQYF. The DNA of the CDR3 is TGTGCCAGCAGCCTAGATACCCGGGACTTCCTATCGCAAGCCAAAAACATTCAGTACTTC.

This rearrangement joins TRBV6-5 to TRBJ1-1; a weak D match, TRBD1 (5 bases). V was shortened by 6 bases and J by 1 base, with 15 bases between the two germline ends. Germline values: CDR1 MNHEY, CDR2 SVGAGI. This CDR3 spans 15 amino acids. The CDR3 sequence is CASSSLQRGNTEAFF. In DNA, the CDR3 is TGTGCCAGCAGCTCACTTCAAAGGGGGAACACTGAAGCTTTCTTT.